This T cell receptor (beta chain) was found in a study of blood T cell repertoires in COVID-19. Study-level background: Italy, Spain and the United States were the sources of the convalescent and acute COVID-19 samples. The analysed material was cDNA or gDNA that came from T cells, B-cell-depleted T cells, or PBMCs.

This CDR3 is 15 amino acids long. Deletions cut 0 bases from V and 10 bases from J, with 16 bases between. Germline V gives CDR1 MNHNY, CDR2 SVGAGI (reference sequence). As processed by the authors: Nucleated cell number was recorded as an estimate derived from reference gene primer amplification. The method was immunoSEQ multiplex PCR; TCRdb's version includes in-frame clones alone and lacks a portion of them. That table is the source of V, J and clone size, and D and trimming were worked out from the DNA. The data contain about 120,000 clones, approximately 87% of them seen just once; the ten biggest clones take up more than 2%.

The chain is built from TRBV6-6 and TRBJ2-1; the D is unclear. Sequenced sample: peripheral blood. This clonotype originated in a woman between 50 and 59 years old with acute or convalescent COVID-19. CDR3 coding DNA: TGTGCCAGCAGTTACTCAGCCCTGCCTGCCCGCGAGCAGTTCTTC. It translates to CASSYSALPAREQFF.